Listed below are T cell receptor beta chains from one sample, sequenced in a study of T cell responses to AZD1222 COVID-19 vaccine. The table came from immunoSEQ multiplex PCR; TCRdb's copy has only in-frame clones and leaves some out. The table lists about 60,000 clones, approximately 90% of them singletons. The source material was peripheral blood, sampled 28 days after the second dose of the MenACWY control vaccine. All receptors derive from an adult who received the MenACWY meningococcal vaccine as a control. CDR3s include the opening cysteine and the closing phenylalanine or tryptophan. A D gene is named only where the DNA matches it firmly. Clone size, where shown, is once, few, many, or a class for clones that have expanded.

.	TRBV11-1	TRBJ2-3	.	CASSQRTDLTDTQYF	TGTGCCAGCAGCCAAAGGACAGACCTCACAGATACGCAGTATTTT
.	TRBV4-1	TRBJ2-7	.	CASSQVSGSEQYF	TGCGCCAGCAGCCAGGTTTCGGGGTCTGAGCAGTACTTC
.	TRBV25-1	TRBJ1-5	.	CASSEFGGNQPQHF	TGTGCCAGCAGTGAATTTGGCGGCAATCAGCCCCAGCATTTT
.	TRBV5-1	TRBJ2-1	.	CASSLEGRNEQFF	TGCGCCAGCAGCTTGGAGGGCCGCAATGAGCAGTTCTTC
TRBD2	TRBV28	TRBJ2-4	.	CASSSPRGGAGALDIQYF	TGTGCCAGCAGCTCTCCCCGGGGGGGAGCGGGAGCGCTGGACATTCAGTACTTC
TRBD1	TRBV6-5	TRBJ2-7	.	CASGQTGISYEQYF	TGTGCCAGCGGCCAGACAGGGATCTCCTACGAGCAGTACTTC
TRBD2	TRBV25-1	TRBJ2-2	.	CASAGVDTGELFF	TGTGCAAGCGCGGGAGTGGACACCGGGGAGCTGTTTTTT
.	TRBV11-2	TRBJ1-4	.	CASSLDLADQLFF	TGTGCCAGCAGCTTAGATCTCGCCGACCAACTGTTTTTT
TRBD1	TRBV11-3	TRBJ2-7	.	CATPGGQGHGWAAYEQYF	TGTGCCACACCCGGGGGACAGGGACATGGGTGGGCAGCTTACGAGCAGTACTTC
TRBD2	TRBV6-1	TRBJ2-3	once	CASSEAHLAGGTDTQYF	TGTGCCAGCAGTGAAGCGCATCTAGCGGGAGGTACAGATACGCAGTATTTT
TRBD1	TRBV5-1	TRBJ2-3	.	CASSSGTAKLLDTQYF	TGCGCCAGCAGCTCCGGGACAGCGAAGTTGCTAGATACGCAGTATTTT
.	TRBV5-6	TRBJ1-1	few	CASSLAGRMNTEAFF	TGTGCCAGCAGCTTGGCCGGGAGGATGAACACTGAAGCTTTCTTT
.	TRBV19	TRBJ1-3	.	CASSTPITGGGNTIYF	TGTGCCAGTAGTACCCCCATAACCGGAGGAGGAAACACCATATATTTT
TRBD1	TRBV9	TRBJ1-4	once	CASSDDRGAEKLFF	TGTGCCAGCAGCGACGACAGGGGTGCTGAAAAACTGTTTTTT
.	TRBV3-1/TRBV3-2	TRBJ2-3	.	CASRRDNTQYF	TGTGCCAGCCGCAGAGACAATACGCAGTATTTT
.	TRBV6-5	TRBJ2-7	.	CASSRWEQHEQYF	TGTGCCAGCAGTCGTTGGGAACAGCACGAGCAGTACTTC
.	TRBV18	TRBJ1-1	.	CASSPSSGRIGFGTEAFF	TGTGCCAGCTCACCTTCGTCGGGCAGGATAGGATTCGGCACTGAAGCTTTCTTT
.	TRBV28	TRBJ1-2	.	CASRPGQNYGYTF	TGTGCCAGCAGACCTGGACAGAACTATGGCTACACCTTC
.	TRBV6-6	TRBJ2-1	.	CASVRDGFSYNEQFF	TGTGCCAGCGTAAGGGACGGTTTCTCCTACAATGAGCAGTTCTTC
.	TRBV2	TRBJ1-5	.	CASSENQPQHF	TGTGCCAGCAGTGAAAACCAGCCCCAGCATTTT
.	TRBV5-6	TRBJ1-1	.	CASSAGAGDTEAFF	TGTGCCAGCAGCGCAGGGGCGGGGGACACTGAAGCTTTCTTT
.	TRBV28	TRBJ2-5	.	CASSHGQGGETQYF	TGTGCCAGCAGTCACGGACAGGGAGGGGAGACCCAGTACTTC
.	TRBV9	TRBJ1-2	.	CASSVGITDGYTF	TGTGCCAGCAGCGTAGGGATTACCGATGGCTACACCTTC
.	TRBV28	TRBJ2-4	.	CASRTGKNIQYF	TGTGCCAGCAGGACAGGCAAAAACATTCAGTACTTC
.	TRBV30	TRBJ1-6	.	CAWSVRKATRGSALHF	TGTGCCTGGAGTGTAAGGAAGGCAACCCGAGGTTCGGCCCTCCACTTT
.	TRBV3-1/TRBV3-2	TRBJ2-1	.	CASSLGRVHNEQFF	TGTGCCAGCAGCCTAGGACGGGTCCACAATGAGCAGTTCTTC
.	TRBV5-1	TRBJ2-1	.	CASRLGPSNEQFF	TGCGCCAGCAGATTGGGTCCCTCCAATGAGCAGTTCTTC
.	TRBV5-5	TRBJ2-3	.	CASSRDMTDTQYF	TGTGCCAGCAGTCGGGACATGACAGATACGCAGTATTTT